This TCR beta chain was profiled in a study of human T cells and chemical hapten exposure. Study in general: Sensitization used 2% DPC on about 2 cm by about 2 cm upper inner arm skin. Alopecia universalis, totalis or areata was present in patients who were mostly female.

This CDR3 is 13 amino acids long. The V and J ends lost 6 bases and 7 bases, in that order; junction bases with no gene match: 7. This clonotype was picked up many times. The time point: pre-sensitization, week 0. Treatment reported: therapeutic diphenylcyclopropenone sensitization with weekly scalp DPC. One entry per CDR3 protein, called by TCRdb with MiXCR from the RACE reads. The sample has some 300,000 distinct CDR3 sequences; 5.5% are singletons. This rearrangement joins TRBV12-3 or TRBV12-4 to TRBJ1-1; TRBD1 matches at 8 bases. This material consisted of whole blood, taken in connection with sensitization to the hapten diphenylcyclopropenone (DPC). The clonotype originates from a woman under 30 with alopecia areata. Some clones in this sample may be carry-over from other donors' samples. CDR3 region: CASRPGQGIEAFF. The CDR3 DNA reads TGTGCCAGCAGACCCGGACAGGGAATTGAAGCTTTCTTT.